Below are 15 T cell receptor beta chains sequenced from a single sample in a study of T cells in Graves' hyperthyroidism and ophthalmopathy. The CDR3 regions of TCR beta were amplified from RNA transcripts. First-round RT-PCR targeting the TCR CDR3 was performed with the HTBI primer set. From the multiplex PCR reads, TCRdb called clonotypes with MiXCR, one entry per CDR3 protein. Of 200,000 to 300,000 distinct CDR3 sequences in the sample, less than 20% are singletons; the top ten hold around 30%. Specimen: blood. Receptors originate from a woman aged 18-29 years with Graves' ophthalmopathy.

V and J are TRBV30 and TRBJ1-1; 7 bases line up with TRBD1. Germline V gene lookup returns CDR1 GTSNPN and CDR2 SVGIG (reference sequence). V gave up 0 bases and J gave up 1 base; unmatched junction bases: 5. This CDR3 contains 15 residues. The DNA for the CDR3 is TGTGCCTGGAGTGTACGAGGGGGCTCGAACACTGAAGCTTTCTTT. Translated: CAWSVRGGSNTEAFF.

This clonotype has ten or more counts. The rearrangement joins TRBV6-2 or TRBV6-3 to TRBJ1-5; no clear D. V gave up 0 bases and J gave up 5 bases, with 11 bases separating them. The germline gives CDR1 MNHEY, CDR2 SVGEGT. The CDR3 spans 15 residues. The CDR3 region is CASSYSSGNDQPQHF. The CDR3 nucleotides read TGTGCCAGCAGTTACTCTAGCGGGAACGATCAGCCCCAGCATTTT.

This clonotype was counted at least ten times. The V gene is TRBV20-1, the J gene TRBJ1-6; D remains ambiguous. V gave up 7 bases and J gave up 8 bases, with 12 bases separating them. The CDR3 has 12 amino acids. Per the germline V gene, CDR1 is DFQATT and CDR2 is SNEGSKA (reference sequence). CDR3 sequence: CSGEGRHSPLHF. The CDR3 nucleotides read TGCAGTGGTGAGGGAAGGCATTCACCCCTCCACTTT.

Remarks on this clonotype: At one end, the junction sequence differs from germline, possibly due to a read error. The rearrangement joins TRBV4-2 to TRBJ1-3; tentative D call: TRBD1 (6 bases). The CDR3 covers 15 residues. The germline CDR1 and CDR2 sequences are LGHNA and YNFKEQ. The CDR3 spells CVSSQADSNRNTIYF. The CDR3, as DNA: TGTGTCAGCAGCCAAGCGGACAGCAACCGAAACACCATATATTTT.

V is TRBV20-1 and J is TRBJ1-1; 12 nucleotides match TRBD1. V shed 0 bases and J 7 bases; nucleotides not matched to a gene: 6. This CDR3 spans 15 amino acids. The germline V gene has CDR1 DFQATT and CDR2 SNEGSKA (reference sequence). The CDR3 DNA reads TGCAGTGCTAGAGATCCGGGACAGGGGGCCGGTGAAGCTTTCTTT. It translates to CSARDPGQGAGEAFF.

This clonotype was picked up many times. CDR3 sequence reads: CASSLNGFIGGKNTEAFF. The CDR3 nucleotides read TGTGCCAGCAGCTTAAATGGGTTTATCGGGGGAAAGAACACTGAAGCTTTCTTT. The J gene is TRBJ1-1, the V gene TRBV7-3; D possibly corresponds to TRBD1 (5 bases). This CDR3 is built from 18 residues. The germline V gene has CDR1 SGHTA and CDR2 FQGTGA. V was trimmed by 1 base and J by 1 base, leaving 19 bases between them.

The table lists this clonotype with many counts. The chain uses TRBV11-3 and TRBJ1-1, with D possibly being TRBD1 (6 bases). Germline V gene data show CDR1 as SGHNT and CDR2 as YENEEA. There are 17 residues in the CDR3. Trimming left V 1 base short and J 2 bases short, with 17 bases between. CDR3 sequence: CASSLARGFGGNTEAFF. CDR3 coding DNA: TGTGCCAGCAGCTTAGCCAGGGGTTTCGGGGGCAACACTGAAGCTTTCTTT.

This clonotype was seen at least ten times. This sequence joins TRBV11-2 and TRBJ1-1; unclear D gene. The CDR3 contains 12 residues. Trimming pared 0 bases from V and 9 bases from J, leaving 8 bases between. CDR1 and CDR2 (germline): SGHAT, FQNNGV. The CDR3 region is CASSLDNRKAFF. Here the CDR3 DNA reads TGTGCCAGCAGCTTAGATAACAGAAAAGCTTTCTTT. Filled out from reference TRBV11-2 and TRBJ1-1, the complete variable domain reads EAGVAQSPRYKIIEKRQSVAFWCNPISGHATLYWYQQILGQGPKLLIQFQNNGVVDDSQLPKDRFSAERLKGVDSTLKIQPAKLEDSAVYLCASSLDNRKAFFGQGTRLTVV.

The sample holds many counts of this clonotype. This chain joins TRBV2 and TRBJ2-7; tentatively, D is TRBD1 or TRBD2 (7 bases each). V lost 4 bases and J 3 bases, leaving 13 bases between the germline ends. From germline, CDR1 is SNHLY and CDR2 FYNNEI. There are 14 residues in the CDR3. DNA of the CDR3: TGTGCCAGCAGTGCTCAGGGGGGGCACTACGAGCAGTACTTC. Translating it yields CASSAQGGHYEQYF.

The rearrangement uses TRBV4-3 and TRBJ2-1, with 7 positions matching TRBD2. The CDR3 totals 16 residues. Losses at the gene ends were 0 bases for V and 6 bases for J; bases not matched to a gene: 8. The germline CDR1 and CDR2 sequences are LGHNA and YSLEER. CDR3 bases: TGCGCCAGCAGCCAAGATAGCCCGGGAGGAAGCAATGAGCAGTTCTTC. It codes for CASSQDSPGGSNEQFF.

This clonotype came up many times. The J gene is TRBJ1-1, the V gene TRBV5-8; a weak D match, TRBD1 (5 bases). The CDR3 loop spans 13 amino acids. V was pared by 1 base and J by 5 bases, with 9 bases between. Germline-derived CDR1 and CDR2 are SGHTS and YDEGEE. CDR3 in DNA: TGTGCCAGCAGCTTGTATGGGGCTACTGAAGCTTTCTTT. Its protein is CASSLYGATEAFF.

About this clonotype itself: One base away lies a much larger clone, so this may be a sequencing read error. The J gene is TRBJ2-2, the V gene TRBV28; D perhaps matches TRBD2 (6 bases). CDR1 is MDHEN and CDR2 is SYDVKM in the germline V gene. Between the trimmed V and J ends, which lost 3 bases and 4 bases, there was a span of 9 bases. The CDR3 extends over 14 amino acids. The CDR3 reads CASSLQGGTGELFF. CDR3 nucleotides: TGTGCCAGCAGTTTGCAGGGAGGCACCGGGGAGCTGTTTTTT.

There are many counts of this clonotype. V and J are TRBV27 and TRBJ2-2; no firm D call. This CDR3 spans 12 amino acids. V was shortened by 1 base and J by 3 bases, with 0 bases between the two germline ends. Looked up from germline, CDR1 is MNHEY and CDR2 is SMNVEV (reference sequence). In DNA form, the CDR3 reads TGTGCCAGCAGTTTATACACCGGGGAGCTGTTTTTT. It encodes CASSLYTGELFF.

At least ten counts were recorded for this clonotype. V and J are TRBV4-1 and TRBJ2-1; possibly TRBD1 for D (6 bases). CDR1 MGHRA and CDR2 YSYEKL come from the germline V gene. V was cut by 5 bases and J by 10 bases, with 15 bases left in between. The CDR3 covers 13 residues. The CDR3 bases are TGCGCCAGCAGCTATTCGGCCGGGACAGAGCAGTTCTTC. The encoded protein is CASSYSAGTEQFF.

Ten or more counts support this clonotype. The chain combines TRBV2 with TRBJ1-2; D perhaps matches TRBD1 (5 bases). Trimming took 2 bases from V and 6 from J, leaving 13 bases between them. Looked up from germline, CDR1 is SNHLY and CDR2 is FYNNEI. The CDR3 loop spans 14 amino acids. This CDR3 reads CASSEIGGRDGYTF. The DNA of the CDR3 is TGTGCCAGCAGTGAAATTGGCGGCAGGGATGGCTACACCTTC. Supplemented by reference TRBV2 and TRBJ1-2, the full variable domain reads EPEVTQTPSHQVTQMGQEVILRCVPISNHLYFYWYRQILGQKVEFLVSFYNNEISEKSEIFDDQFSVERPDGSNFTLKIRSTKLEDSAMYFCASSEIGGRDGYTFGSGTRLTVV.